Listed here are 13 T cell receptor beta chains from one sample, sequenced in a study of CD8+CD57+ T cells in acquired aplastic anemia (dated by TCRdb to 2017 to 2018). The patients picked for sequencing were ones in whom flow cytometry had shown an expansion of CD8+CD57+ cells. Sequencing instrument: Illumina HiSeq 2000. Genomic DNA was used as template for profiling of TCR beta VDJ combinations and CDR3 sequences. Clones were called with MiXCR by TCRdb after fastp trimmed the public reads at Q25, and only in-frame beta chains were retained. Rows are unified per CDR3 protein, each entry keeping the most common DNA and genes. In this sample the table shows about 200,000 distinct CDR3 sequences, approximately 60% of which occur a single time. About three fifths of the sample is held by the ten biggest clonotypes. The specimen sequenced was sorted CD4+, CD8+, or CD8+CD57+ T cells (not recorded which) from PBMCs. The receptors stem from a human donor with aplastic anemia.

This clonotype has a count of ten or more. The chain links TRBV4-1 to TRBJ2-7; D may be TRBD2 (6 bases). Per the germline V gene, CDR1 is MGHRA and CDR2 is YSYEKL. The CDR3 has 15 amino acids. V lost 0 bases to trimming and J lost 5 bases, with 14 bases between them. CDR3 nucleotides: TGCGCCAGCAGCCAAGACATCGGGACTGGCAACGAGCAGTACTTC. As protein: CASSQDIGTGNEQYF.

The chain carries TRBV7-3 and TRBJ2-5, with 8 bases matching TRBD1. V shed 3 bases, J shed 4 bases, and the junction held 4 bases outside the gene matches. From germline, CDR1 is SGHTA and CDR2 FQGTGA. The CDR3 contains 14 residues. Written as DNA, the CDR3 is TGTGCCAGCAGCTTCACAGGGGGAGGAGAGACCCAGTACTTC. This encodes CASSFTGGGETQYF.

This clonotype appeared once. The chain couples TRBV7-9 to TRBJ2-5, with 8 bases lining up with TRBD2. Germline trimming cut 2 bases from V and 2 bases from J; bases unmatched to any gene: 4. CDR3 length equals 15 residues. Germline V gene lookup returns CDR1 SEHNR and CDR2 FQNEAQ (reference sequence). The CDR3 DNA sequence: TGTGCCAGCAGCTTAATAGCGGGGAGACAAGAGACCCAGTACTTC. It is translated as CASSLIAGRQETQYF.

The chain joins TRBV20-1 to TRBJ1-1; TRBD1 might be the D (5 bases). The CDR3 consists of 13 residues. Trimming took off 5 bases at V and 0 bases at J, with 10 bases between the two ends. CDR1 and CDR2 (germline): DFQATT, SNEGSKA (reference sequence). The CDR3 nucleotides read TGCAGTGCTCGACAGCTAATGAACACTGAAGCTTTCTTT. Protein: CSARQLMNTEAFF.

The chain is built from TRBV7-3 and TRBJ1-5; D unclear. The V end was cut by 5 bases, the J end by 5 bases, with 10 bases between. The CDR3 is 13 amino acids. CDR1 SGHTA and CDR2 FQGTGA come from the germline V gene. The chain's CDR3 is CASSATPDQPQHF. The CDR3 bases are TGTGCCAGCAGCGCCACGCCTGATCAGCCCCAGCATTTT. The full variable domain, with the rest looked up from reference TRBV7-3 and TRBJ1-5, is GAGVSQTPSNKVTEKGKYVELRCDPISGHTALYWYRQSLGQGPEFLIYFQGTGAADDSGLPNDRFFAVRPEGSVSTLKIQRTERGDSAVYLCASSATPDQPQHFGDGTRLSIL.

This clonotype showed up many times. V gene TRBV20-1 combines with J gene TRBJ1-1, with a possible D match to TRBD1 (6 bases). Germline V gives CDR1 DFQATT, CDR2 SNEGSKA (reference sequence). This CDR3 has 13 residues. The germline V and J ends were trimmed by 3 bases and 4 bases, with 12 bases remaining between them. This CDR3 is CSASEGGGTEAFF. The CDR3 DNA is TGCAGTGCTAGCGAGGGGGGCGGCACTGAAGCTTTCTTT.

The chain employs TRBV19 and TRBJ2-3; a possible D gene is TRBD2 (6 bases). Between the trimmed V and J ends, which lost 6 bases and 4 bases, there was a span of 14 bases. The germline V gene has CDR1 LNHDA and CDR2 SQIVND (reference sequence). CDR3 length equals 14 residues. The CDR3 region has the DNA TGTGCCAGTAGGCTGACCGGGGGTCCAGATACGCAGTATTTT. As protein: CASRLTGGPDTQYF. The full variable domain, its missing parts supplied by reference TRBV19 and TRBJ2-3, is DGGITQSPKYLFRKEGQNVTLSCEQNLNHDAMYWYRQDPGQGLRLIYYSQIVNDFQKGDIAEGYSVSREKKESFPLTVTSAQKNPTAFYLCASRLTGGPDTQYFGPGTRLTVL.

The V and J genes are TRBV15 and TRBJ1-5; a possible D gene is TRBD1 (5 bases). From germline, CDR1 is LNHNV and CDR2 YYDKDF (reference sequence). Trimming removed 3 bases from V and 2 bases from J, with 14 bases in between. The CDR3 loop spans 16 amino acids. CDR3 nucleotide sequence: TGTGCCACCAGCAGCTCCAGGGATTTTGGCAATCAGCCCCAGCATTTT. Protein product: CATSSSRDFGNQPQHF.

The table lists this clonotype with a few counts. This chain connects TRBV15 to TRBJ2-1; the match to TRBD1 covers 7 bases. Per the germline V gene, CDR1 is LNHNV and CDR2 is YYDKDF (reference sequence). V shed 3 bases, J shed 5 bases, and the junction held 7 bases outside the gene matches. CDR3 size: 15 residues. In nucleotides, the CDR3 is TGTGCCACCAGCAGGTCCGGGACAGCTAACAATGAGCAGTTCTTC. Translated: CATSRSGTANNEQFF.

This clonotype has a count of ten or more. The CDR3 protein is CASSLDGSNYGYTF. The CDR3 bases are TGTGCCAGCAGCTTGGATGGTAGCAACTATGGCTACACCTTC. The chain recombines TRBV5-8 with TRBJ1-2, with unresolved D. CDR1 is SGHTS, CDR2 YDEGEE, per germline. The CDR3 extends over 14 amino acids. V lost 0 bases to trimming and J lost 2 bases, with 8 bases between them.

The V and J genes are TRBV5-5 and TRBJ1-2; 11 bases are shared with TRBD1. This CDR3 is built from 12 residues. V shed 10 bases and J 6 bases; nucleotides not matched to a gene: 5. CDR1 is SGHKS and CDR2 is YYEKEE in the germline V gene (reference sequence). The CDR3, as DNA: TGTGCCGTGGCGGGACAGGGGGATGGCTACACCTTC. Its translation: CAVAGQGDGYTF.

The V call is TRBV24-1, the J call TRBJ2-1; 16 nucleotides agree with TRBD2. Looked up from germline, CDR1 is KGHDR and CDR2 is SFDVKD. This CDR3 has 17 residues. Germline trimming cut 5 bases from V and 4 bases from J; bases unmatched to any gene: 4. CDR3 sequence reads: CATSGAGLAGGYNEQFF. The CDR3 bases are TGTGCCACCAGTGGAGCGGGACTAGCGGGAGGGTACAATGAGCAGTTCTTC.

Details on this clonotype: One end of the junction varies from germline; a read error may be responsible. The chain employs TRBV5-1 and TRBJ2-6, with D unresolved. The CDR3 is made up of 14 amino acids. Germline V CDR1 and CDR2: SGHRS, YFSETQ. CDR3 bases: TGTGCCAGCAACACTGTTTCTGGGGCCAACGTCCTGACTTTC. Translation gives CASNTVSGANVLTF.